Listed below are T cell receptor beta chains from one sample, sequenced in a study of blood T cell repertoires in COVID-19. The method was immunoSEQ multiplex PCR; TCRdb's version includes in-frame clones alone and lacks a portion of them. The repertoire includes about 120,000 clones, around 85% of them detected once, and approximately 8% sits in the top ten. Material for sequencing was peripheral blood. The source of these receptors is a man between 65 and 85 years old who had recovered from COVID-19. CDR3s leave out the opening cysteine and the closing phenylalanine or tryptophan.

TRBV5-6	ASSFISRYTEAF
TRBV5-1	ASSSNQPQH
TRBV28	ASTGGRNEKLF
TRBV28	ASRETRTYEQY
TRBV7-2	ASSNGQVYAGELF
TRBV9	ASSAGTPQRNTIY
TRBV7-3	ASSLSGQSGSYEQY
TRBV6-6	ASSFPGGQGNSPLH
TRBV18	ASSPPSAPYNEQF
TRBV28	ASSTGDTEAF
TRBV6-1	ASSEALFDSGGLNIQY
TRBV2	ASSRLVSYNEQF
TRBV7-9	ASSLRSQVSTDTQY
TRBV19	ASSIIDTGELF
TRBV18	ASSPPSGGDEQY
TRBV2	ASSSGRPNYGYT
TRBV7-9	ASTLTRGGTGELF
TRBV5-6	ASSFQGPATNEKLF
TRBV7-9	ASSIAERGGPVGNEQF
TRBV2	ASDRDRDETQY
TRBV3-1/TRBV3-2	ASSFTGVRETQY
TRBV18	ASSPPRGRGHEQY
TRBV6-5	ASSTSGGAAYEQY
TRBV5-8	ASSLWSWAEGTDTQY
TRBV5-6	ASSSRSEQF
TRBV28	ASSVSQGNLNEQF
TRBV6-2/TRBV6-3	ASSIGQGGRNQPQH
TRBV6-5	ASSYGGVGTEAF
TRBV3-1/TRBV3-2	ASSQPGAGEYGYT
TRBV10-3	AISVDNSYEQY